The 14 T cell receptor beta chains given below trace back to one sample, sequenced in a study of blood T cell repertoires in COVID-19. Method: immunoSEQ multiplex PCR; TCRdb's copy keeps in-frame clones and lacks some. The sample contains around 220,000 clones, about 91% of which appear only once. Specimen: peripheral blood. The source of these receptors is a man between 18 and 35 years old with active or convalescent COVID-19.

This chain connects TRBV19 to TRBJ1-5; possible D gene TRBD1, 5 bases. The V gene's germline CDR1 is LNHDA and CDR2 SQIVND (reference sequence). Trimming took 5 bases from V and 7 from J, leaving 9 bases between them. CDR3 size: 12 residues. The CDR3 here is CASSGAEQPQHF. The CDR3 bases are TGTGCCAGTAGTGGGGCGGAGCAGCCCCAGCATTTT.

V and J are TRBV19 and TRBJ2-1; TRBD2 aligns across 11 bases. Germline V CDR1 and CDR2: LNHDA, SQIVND (reference sequence). V shed 5 bases, J shed 6 bases, and the junction held 9 bases outside the gene matches. This CDR3 contains 16 residues. CDR3 protein: CASSRHLAGGSNEQFF. DNA for the CDR3: TGTGCCAGTAGTCGCCACCTAGCGGGAGGCTCCAATGAGCAGTTCTTC.

As regards this clone: In the same sample, other DNA sequences code for this CDR3. This chain connects TRBV6-5 to TRBJ1-1; TRBD1 might be the D (6 bases). The germline V gene encodes CDR1 MNHEY and CDR2 SVGAGI. This CDR3 has 13 residues. V was trimmed by 6 bases and J by 1 base, leaving 9 bases between them. The CDR3 region is CASRQGTNTEAFF. As DNA, the CDR3 is TGTGCCAGCAGACAGGGTACGAACACTGAAGCTTTCTTT.

This chain connects TRBV5-1 to TRBJ2-5; possible D gene TRBD1, 6 bases. V lost 4 bases to trimming and J lost 2 bases, with 9 bases between them. The CDR3 covers 13 residues. Per germline, CDR1 SGHRS and CDR2 YFSETQ. DNA for the CDR3: TGCGCCAGCAGCACGACAGGACAAGAGACCCAGTACTTC. It specifies CASSTTGQETQYF. Full variable domain (outside the CDR3, taken from reference TRBV5-1 and TRBJ2-5): KAGVTQTPRYLIKTRGQQVTLSCSPISGHRSVSWYQQTPGQGLQFLFEYFSETQRNKGNFPGRFSGRQFSNSRSEMNVSTLELGDSALYLCASSTTGQETQYFGPGTRLLVL.

This CDR3 reads CASSHYETGSYEQYF. CDR3 in DNA: TGCGCCAGCAGCCATTACGAGACAGGGAGCTACGAGCAGTACTTC. This sequence joins TRBV4-1 and TRBJ2-7, with 7 nucleotides matching TRBD1. Trimming cost V 3 bases and J 3 bases; bases outside gene matches: 8. Germline V lookup: CDR1 MGHRA, CDR2 YSYEKL. The CDR3 has 15 residues.

V is TRBV11-3 and J is TRBJ2-7, with D possibly matching TRBD1 (5 bases). CDR1 is SGHNT and CDR2 is YENEEA in the germline V gene. The CDR3 has 13 residues. The ends were cut back, 5 bases at V and 6 bases at J, with 14 bases in the middle. The CDR3 DNA reads as TGTGCCAGCAGCCTTACCCCAGGGCTCGAGCAGTACTTC. Its protein product is CASSLTPGLEQYF.

This chain joins TRBV11-2 and TRBJ1-2; D not certain. Between the trimmed V and J ends, which lost 0 bases and 2 bases, there was a span of 13 bases. The CDR3 consists of 16 residues. Looked up from germline, CDR1 is SGHAT and CDR2 is FQNNGV. In DNA, the CDR3 is TGTGCCAGCAGCTTAGATCGCTTCGGAGAAAACTATGGCTACACCTTC. It codes for CASSLDRFGENYGYTF.

The chain joins TRBV7-3 to TRBJ2-7; TRBD2 aligns across 11 bases. The CDR3 has 14 residues. Germline V gene data show CDR1 as SGHTA and CDR2 as FQGTGA. V gave up 4 bases and J gave up 3 bases; unmatched junction bases: 2. The chain's CDR3 is CASSYGTSGYEQYF. The CDR3 coding sequence is TGTGCCAGCAGCTATGGGACTAGCGGCTACGAGCAGTACTTC.

The CDR3 DNA follows: TGTGCCAGTAGTCGGGGATATGGGAACACCGGGGAGCTGTTTTTT. This translates into CASSRGYGNTGELFF. V gene TRBV19 combines with J gene TRBJ2-2; TRBD2 is a possible D gene (5 bases). This CDR3 is 15 amino acids long. CDR1 is LNHDA, CDR2 SQIVND, per germline (reference sequence). V dropped 5 bases and J dropped 1 base, with 11 bases sitting between them.

This clone was detected a few times. Distinct nucleotide sequences in the sample also encode this CDR3. V is TRBV7-3 and J is TRBJ2-5, with 14 positions matching TRBD2. V lost 5 bases to trimming and J lost 2 bases; unmatched junction nucleotides: 7. Per the germline V gene, CDR1 is SGHTA and CDR2 is FQGTGA. This CDR3 region has 17 residues. The chain's CDR3 is CASSPQGTSGSQETQYF. The CDR3 region has the DNA TGTGCCAGCAGCCCCCAGGGGACTAGCGGGAGTCAAGAGACCCAGTACTTC.

The chain uses TRBV18 and TRBJ2-1; 9 bases are a match to TRBD1. Trimming cost V 6 bases and J 7 bases; bases outside gene matches: 7. Germline V CDR1 and CDR2: KGHSH, LQKENI. The CDR3 contains 14 residues. The CDR3 spells CASSNRGQGNEQFF. The CDR3 region has the DNA TGTGCCAGCTCCAACAGAGGACAGGGGAATGAGCAGTTCTTC.

V is TRBV4-1 and J is TRBJ2-7; 7 bases align to TRBD2. Germline V gives CDR1 MGHRA, CDR2 YSYEKL. After removal of 4 bases from V and 4 bases from J, the junction contained 4 bases not matched to a gene. CDR3 length: 13 residues. CDR3 in amino acids: CASSPREGYEQYF. The CDR3 nucleotides read TGCGCCAGCAGCCCCAGGGAGGGTTACGAGCAGTACTTC.

The gene calls are TRBV7-9 and TRBJ1-1; possibly TRBD1 for D (5 bases). Trimming removed 5 bases from V and 4 bases from J, with 17 bases in between. CDR1 and CDR2 from the germline V gene are SEHNR and FQNEAQ (reference sequence). CDR3 length: 15 amino acids. The CDR3 here is CASSPSGSRGTEAFF. Here the CDR3 DNA reads TGTGCCAGCAGCCCGTCCGGGTCAAGGGGCACTGAAGCTTTCTTT.

This clone was detected a few times. V usage is TRBV19 and J usage is TRBJ1-5; D is possibly TRBD1 (6 bases). This CDR3 has 15 amino acids. Germline CDR1 is LNHDA and CDR2 is SQIVND (reference sequence). V was cut by 4 bases and J by 2 bases, with 12 bases left in between. DNA for the CDR3: TGTGCCAGTAGTACACAAAGACAGGGCAATCAGCCCCAGCATTTT. Protein product: CASSTQRQGNQPQHF. The variable domain in full, completed from reference TRBV19 and TRBJ1-5, reads DGGITQSPKYLFRKEGQNVTLSCEQNLNHDAMYWYRQDPGQGLRLIYYSQIVNDFQKGDIAEGYSVSREKKESFPLTVTSAQKNPTAFYLCASSTQRQGNQPQHFGDGTRLSIL.